What follows are 31 T cell receptor beta chains derived from one specimen sequenced in a study of blood T cells in healthy people across ages. The second PCR ran about 6 to 12 cycles with a sample-barcoded 5' primer and J-beta primers. Using its own MiXCR run on the 5' RACE reads, TCRdb lists one record per CDR3 protein. Seen here are about 970,000 distinct CDR3 sequences, 51% observed once, and the top ten hold 20% to 25%. The sample comprised blood. The receptors shown here come from a woman aged 55-70 years in good health.

This clonotype appeared a few times. The chain joins TRBV28 to TRBJ2-7, with a weak D call TRBD2 (6 bases). This CDR3 is 15 amino acids long. CDR1 is MDHEN, CDR2 SYDVKM, per germline. With 7 bases removed from V and 0 bases from J, the gap between germline ends came to 16 bases. CDR3 residues: CASIAGTSVSYEQYF. The CDR3 DNA reads as TGTGCCAGCATCGCCGGGACTTCAGTCTCCTACGAGCAGTACTTC.

The chain combines TRBV6-6 with TRBJ2-3; TRBD1 agrees at 9 bases. This CDR3 has 15 amino acids. Germline V gives CDR1 MNHNY, CDR2 SVGAGI (reference sequence). J gave up 5 bases and V 7 bases, and 10 bases lay outside the gene matches. The CDR3 DNA follows: TGTGCCAGCACCCTGTCCGGGACAGGGAAAGATACGCAGTATTTT. Translation: CASTLSGTGKDTQYF.

V usage is TRBV3-1 and J usage is TRBJ2-1, with D uncertain. The CDR3 loop spans 13 amino acids. Per the germline V gene, CDR1 is LGHDT and CDR2 is YNNKEL (reference sequence). The germline V and J ends were trimmed by 0 bases and 12 bases, with 12 bases remaining between them. CDR3 loop: CASSQDLDLGQFF. The CDR3 DNA follows: TGTGCCAGCAGCCAAGATCTCGACCTGGGGCAGTTCTTC.

The V call is TRBV27, the J call TRBJ2-7; 9 nucleotides align to TRBD1. In germline, CDR1 is MNHEY, CDR2 SMNVEV (reference sequence). The length of the CDR3 is 15 residues. Germline trimming cut 6 bases from V and 5 bases from J; bases unmatched to any gene: 11. The CDR3 DNA reads TGTGCCAGCAGCGAACCCGGGACAGGGATCCACGAGCAGTACTTC. Protein: CASSEPGTGIHEQYF.

The count of this clonotype is one. A read error may account for a junction end that differs from germline. The CDR3 DNA follows: TGTGCCAGCAGCCGGGACAGGGGTGTATCACCCCCCCACTTT. This codes for CASSRDRGVSPPHF. This chain joins TRBV13 and TRBJ1-6; TRBD1 agrees at 10 bases. The CDR3 is made up of 14 amino acids. Germline V CDR1 and CDR2: PRHDT, FYEKMQ (reference sequence). Full variable domain (outside the CDR3, taken from reference TRBV13 and TRBJ1-6): AAGVIQSPRHLIKEKRETATLKCYPIPRHDTVYWYQQGPGQDPQFLISFYEKMQSDKGSIPDRFSAQQFSDYHSELNMSSLELGDSALYFCASSRDRGVSPPHFGNGTRLTVT.

In this sample, this clonotype turned up a few times. The V and J genes are TRBV7-2 and TRBJ2-7; D gene uncertain. The J call may be mistaken, given a closer DNA end match to TRBJ2-5. This CDR3 comprises 14 residues. CDR1 and CDR2 from the germline V gene are SGHTA and FQGNSA. The CDR3 DNA reads TGTGCCAGCAGGTCCCAAACGGGTTCGGAGACCCAGTACTTC. Residues: CASRSQTGSETQYF.

In DNA form, the CDR3 reads TGTGCCACCAGCAGAGAAGGGGGCCAAGAGACCCAGTACTTC. This gives the protein CATSREGGQETQYF. The J gene is TRBJ2-5, the V gene TRBV15, with D tentatively TRBD1 (6 bases). V was pared by 0 bases and J by 1 base, with 6 bases between. Per germline, CDR1 LNHNV and CDR2 YYDKDF (reference sequence). This CDR3 has 14 amino acids. Full variable domain (remainder filled in from reference TRBV15 and TRBJ2-5): DAMVIQNPRYQVTQFGKPVTLSCSQTLNHNVMYWYQQKSSQAPKLLFHYYDKDFNNEADTPDNFQSRRPNTSFCFLDIRSPGLGDTAMYLCATSREGGQETQYFGPGTRLLVL.

In DNA form, the CDR3 reads TGTGCCAGCAGCCAATCCAGGGGGCCCGGCTATGGCTACACCTTC. Translated: CASSQSRGPGYGYTF. This rearrangement joins TRBV14 to TRBJ1-2; 8 positions agree with TRBD1. This CDR3 spans 15 amino acids. Per the germline V gene, CDR1 is SGHDN and CDR2 is FVKESK. The V segment lost 2 bases and the J segment 4 bases; nucleotides outside the gene matches: 6.

This chain uses TRBV6-1 with TRBJ1-2; D not certain. Trimming stripped 0 bases from V and 4 bases from J, with 9 bases between. This CDR3 is 14 amino acids long. Germline V CDR1 and CDR2: MNHNS, SASEGT. This chain's CDR3 is CASSEAGNSYGYTF. The CDR3 nucleotides are TGTGCCAGCAGTGAAGCGGGAAACAGCTATGGCTACACCTTC.

The rearrangement joins TRBV28 to TRBJ1-1; D may be TRBD1 (5 bases). This CDR3 is 17 amino acids long. The V gene lost 2 bases and the J gene lost 0 bases, with 16 bases spanning the gap. CDR1 and CDR2 from the germline V gene are MDHEN and SYDVKM. CDR3 sequence: CASSLDREQAMNTEAFF. In DNA form, the CDR3 reads TGTGCCAGCAGTTTAGATAGGGAACAGGCGATGAACACTGAAGCTTTCTTT.

This clonotype has a count of ten or more. V is TRBV28 and J is TRBJ2-3, with TRBD2 as a possible D gene (5 bases). Germline CDR1 and CDR2: MDHEN and SYDVKM. V lost 2 bases to trimming and J lost 4 bases, with 13 bases between them. CDR3 length: 15 residues. For the CDR3, the DNA is TGTGCCAGCAGTTTACCGCTAGCTGGTCCAGATACGCAGTATTTT. Translation: CASSLPLAGPDTQYF.

Concerning this clonotype itself: A much larger clone is a single base away; this may be a read error. V gene TRBV2 combines with J gene TRBJ2-7; D might be TRBD2 (5 bases). Per germline, CDR1 SNHLY and CDR2 FYNNEI. V lost 2 bases and J 0 bases, leaving 11 bases between the germline ends. The CDR3 spans 15 residues. The CDR3: CASSERAGHSYEQYF. CDR3 bases: TGTGCCAGCAGTGAAAGGGCGGGCCACTCCTACGAGCAGTACTTC.

This clonotype appeared a few times. The chain uses TRBV28 and TRBJ2-7, with no clear D. This CDR3 has 14 amino acids. Per the germline V gene, CDR1 is MDHEN and CDR2 is SYDVKM. V was pared by 1 base and J by 5 bases, with 12 bases between. The CDR3 is CASSLFSKGHEQYF. Written as DNA, the CDR3 is TGTGCCAGCAGTTTATTCTCAAAAGGGCACGAGCAGTACTTC. Together with reference TRBV28 and TRBJ2-7, the CDR3 gives the full variable domain: DVKVTQSSRYLVKRTGEKVFLECVQDMDHENMFWYRQDPGLGLRLIYFSYDVKMKEKGDIPEGYSVSREKKERFSLILESASTNQTSMYLCASSLFSKGHEQYFGPGTRLTVT.

There are a few counts of this clonotype. V usage is TRBV13 and J usage is TRBJ2-1; D unresolved. CDR1 PRHDT and CDR2 FYEKMQ come from the germline V gene (reference sequence). Trimming shortened V by 5 bases and J by 10 bases, and 21 bases separated the two germline ends. The CDR3 loop spans 15 amino acids. The CDR3 DNA is TGTGCCAGCAGCCGAACCCGAGGCCCCCTTGAGGAGCAGTTCTTC. This codes for CASSRTRGPLEEQFF.

The gene calls are TRBV5-1 and TRBJ1-6; 7 nucleotides match TRBD1. Germline CDR1 reads SGHRS; CDR2 reads YFSETQ. The CDR3 contains 14 residues. J was trimmed by 6 bases and V by 4 bases; bases with no gene match: 4. The CDR3 DNA is TGCGCCAGCAGCATAGACAGGGTTAATTCACCCCTCCACTTT. Protein: CASSIDRVNSPLHF.

CDR3: CASCRQGLCEQYF. Written as DNA, the CDR3 is TGTGCCAGCTGTCGACAGGGGCTGTGCGAGCAGTACTTC. The chain is built from TRBV28 and TRBJ2-4; the match to TRBD1 covers 8 bases. The last part of the DNA fits TRBJ2-7 better; the J call may be wrong. Per the germline V gene, CDR1 is MDHEN and CDR2 is SYDVKM. There are 13 residues in the CDR3.

This clonotype was seen only a few times. The rearrangement joins TRBV15 to TRBJ2-3, with 7 bases fitting TRBD1. From germline, CDR1 is LNHNV and CDR2 YYDKDF (reference sequence). This CDR3 has 16 amino acids. V dropped 2 bases and J dropped 1; count of bases not matched to a gene: 6. The CDR3 bases are TGTGCCACCAGCAGACCCACAGGGGCCGGCACAGATACGCAGTATTTT. Translated: CATSRPTGAGTDTQYF.

A few counts support this clonotype. The V call is TRBV5-1, the J call TRBJ1-1, with D maybe TRBD1 (5 bases). The CDR3 loop spans 14 amino acids. Trimming left V 4 bases short and J 5 bases short, with 15 bases between. CDR1 is SGHRS and CDR2 is YFSETQ in the germline V gene. The CDR3 nucleotides are TGCGCCAGCAGCGGGGGATATACTTGGACTGAAGCTTTCTTT. Encoded protein: CASSGGYTWTEAFF.

The chain links TRBV12-3 or TRBV12-4 to TRBJ2-5, with 8 bases that match TRBD2. This CDR3 has 20 amino acids. Unmatched junction bases numbered 19, after V lost 3 bases and J lost 1 base. The CDR3 spells CASSLRTGGPGRPIQETQYF. In DNA form, the CDR3 reads TGTGCCAGCAGTTTGCGAACGGGAGGGCCGGGGAGGCCTATCCAAGAGACCCAGTACTTC.

This clonotype was seen more than once but under ten times. The V and J genes are TRBV4-2 and TRBJ2-7; 9 bases line up with TRBD2. With 0 bases clipped from V and 0 bases from J, the junction kept 9 bases outside the gene matches. Germline CDR1 reads LGHNA; CDR2 reads YNFKEQ. The CDR3 runs to 18 residues. The CDR3 bases are TGTGCCAGCAGCCAAGATCGTCTAGCGGGAAGGGGCTCCTACGAGCAGTACTTC. This codes for CASSQDRLAGRGSYEQYF.

This clonotype was observed a few times. The chain employs TRBV28 and TRBJ2-1, with a possible D match to TRBD2 (5 bases). Trimming shortened V by 4 bases and J by 6 bases, and 10 bases separated the two germline ends. Looked up from germline, CDR1 is MDHEN and CDR2 is SYDVKM. The CDR3 extends over 13 amino acids. The CDR3 region is CASSSTSTNEQFF. CDR3 nucleotide sequence: TGTGCCAGCAGTTCCACTAGTACCAATGAGCAGTTCTTC. The variable domain in full, completed from reference TRBV28 and TRBJ2-1, reads DVKVTQSSRYLVKRTGEKVFLECVQDMDHENMFWYRQDPGLGLRLIYFSYDVKMKEKGDIPEGYSVSREKKERFSLILESASTNQTSMYLCASSSTSTNEQFFGPGTRLTVL.

This clonotype was picked up one time. The gene calls are TRBV29-1 and TRBJ1-2, with D perhaps TRBD1 (6 bases). The CDR3 extends over 13 amino acids. Trimming shortened V by 7 bases and J by 6 bases, and 18 bases separated the two germline ends. Per the germline V gene, CDR1 is SQVTM and CDR2 is ANQGSEA. The CDR3 region has the DNA TGCAGCGAAGCAACAGGGACTTCGGATGGCTACACCTTC. This sequence encodes CSEATGTSDGYTF.

Only one count was recorded for this clonotype. The chain uses TRBV5-1 and TRBJ2-1; 8 bases line up with TRBD2. Germline CDR1 is SGHRS and CDR2 is YFSETQ. CDR3 length: 14 residues. The J segment lost 7 bases and the V segment lost 2 bases, leaving 5 bases of the junction unmatched. The CDR3 loop reads CASSLWASGNEQFF. For the CDR3, the DNA is TGCGCCAGCAGCTTATGGGCTAGCGGGAATGAGCAGTTCTTC.

With regard to this clonotype: A read error may be the cause here, since a much bigger clone is one base away. The chain uses TRBV12-3 or TRBV12-4 and TRBJ2-1; D gene uncertain. Deletions cut 6 bases from V and 7 bases from J, with 13 bases between. The CDR3 sequence is 13 residues long. The CDR3: CASSRLPRNEQFF. In DNA, the CDR3 is TGTGCCAGCAGCAGGCTCCCTAGGAATGAGCAGTTCTTC.

This clonotype was recorded a few times. The chain links TRBV28 to TRBJ1-2; D unclear. Germline loops: CDR1 MDHEN, CDR2 SYDVKM. Trimming left V 6 bases short and J 8 bases short, with 25 bases between. The CDR3 has 16 residues. The CDR3 loop is CASRLYRTVTAGGYTF. CDR3 nucleotide sequence: TGTGCCAGCAGACTCTACCGAACCGTCACCGCGGGGGGCTACACCTTC.

The J gene is TRBJ1-1, the V gene TRBV6-1; D gene uncertain. V was cut by 4 bases and J by 3 bases, with 9 bases left in between. The CDR3 length is 13 residues. Per the germline V gene, CDR1 is MNHNS and CDR2 is SASEGT. The CDR3 sequence is CASSVGLHTEAFF. The CDR3 DNA reads TGTGCCAGCAGTGTCGGACTGCACACTGAAGCTTTCTTT.

The count of this clonotype is one. A read error is possible here, since a much larger clone lies one base away. V usage is TRBV6-6 and J usage is TRBJ1-2; D gene ambiguous. The CDR3 has 13 amino acids. The germline V gene has CDR1 MNHNY and CDR2 SVGAGI (reference sequence). DNA for the CDR3: TGTGCCGGCAGTTCCGACCGTAACTATGGCTACACCTTC. It translates to CAGSSDRNYGYTF.

The chain links TRBV18 to TRBJ1-6; the D gene is possibly TRBD1 (5 bases). V was trimmed by 6 bases and J by 7 bases, leaving 16 bases between them. From germline, CDR1 is KGHSH and CDR2 LQKENI. The CDR3 consists of 15 residues. CDR3: CASSSTGDGNSPLHF. As DNA, the CDR3 is TGTGCCAGCTCTTCAACAGGAGACGGGAATTCACCCCTCCACTTT.

This chain uses TRBV6-2 or TRBV6-3 with TRBJ1-2; D is uncertain. The CDR3 totals 15 residues. With 0 bases removed from V and 4 bases from J, the gap between germline ends came to 12 bases. In germline, CDR1 is MNHEY, CDR2 SVGEGT. CDR3 loop: CASSYSYLGSYGYTF. CDR3 nucleotides: TGTGCCAGCAGTTACTCTTATCTGGGCTCCTATGGCTACACCTTC.

This chain links TRBV9 with TRBJ2-1; TRBD2 agrees at 10 bases. The V gene end was trimmed by 0 bases and the J gene end by 7 bases; junction bases not matched to a gene: 16. Germline V gives CDR1 SGDLS, CDR2 YYNGEE. The CDR3 totals 19 residues. CDR3 region: CASSVEVAGGRMGRNEQFF. The CDR3 DNA sequence: TGTGCCAGCAGCGTAGAAGTAGCGGGAGGTCGGATGGGCAGGAATGAGCAGTTCTTC.

This clonotype was counted a few times. The J gene is TRBJ2-3, the V gene TRBV28, with 10 positions matching TRBD2. The trim removed 6 bases at V and 4 bases at J, leaving 7 bases unmatched. This CDR3 comprises 15 residues. Looked up from germline, CDR1 is MDHEN and CDR2 is SYDVKM. DNA for the CDR3: TGTGCCAGCAGACCAGCGGGAGGGCGGCCAGATACGCAGTATTTT. Translating it yields CASRPAGGRPDTQYF. Filled out from reference TRBV28 and TRBJ2-3, the complete variable domain reads DVKVTQSSRYLVKRTGEKVFLECVQDMDHENMFWYRQDPGLGLRLIYFSYDVKMKEKGDIPEGYSVSREKKERFSLILESASTNQTSMYLCASRPAGGRPDTQYFGPGTRLTVL.